Following are 20 T cell receptor beta chains from one sample sequenced in a study of T cells in Graves' hyperthyroidism and ophthalmopathy. TCR beta CDR3 region amplification was performed from RNA transcripts. When the TCR CDR3 underwent first-round RT-PCR, the HTBI primer set was used. MiXCR, applied by TCRdb to the multiplex PCR reads, yields one record per CDR3 protein. The repertoire includes about 600,000 distinct CDR3 sequences, 13% to 15% of them detected once, and roughly 7.7% sits in the top ten. Sequenced material: blood. The origin of the receptors is a woman aged 18-29 years with Graves' ophthalmopathy.

This clonotype has just a few counts. The chain couples TRBV28 to TRBJ2-7; D is undetermined. The germline V gene encodes CDR1 MDHEN and CDR2 SYDVKM. CDR3 size: 13 residues. V lost 4 bases and J 3 bases, leaving 10 bases between the germline ends. In nucleotides, the CDR3 is TGTGCCAGCAGTTACCCCCTGCACTACGAGCAGTACTTC. It encodes CASSYPLHYEQYF.

The CDR3 protein is CASSIAGPGGAFF. For the CDR3, the DNA is TGTGCCAGTAGTATTGCAGGGCCAGGAGGAGCTTTCTTT. The chain is built from TRBV19 and TRBJ1-1, with a possible D match to TRBD1 (5 bases). With 3 bases removed from V and 10 bases from J, the gap between germline ends came to 15 bases. Germline V gene lookup returns CDR1 LNHDA and CDR2 SQIVND (reference sequence). The CDR3 runs to 13 residues.

The V gene is TRBV6-2 or TRBV6-3, the J gene TRBJ2-3; 12 positions agree with TRBD2. This CDR3 is built from 18 residues. Germline-derived CDR1 and CDR2 are MNHEY and SVGEGT. The V and J ends lost 0 bases and 10 bases, in that order; junction bases with no gene match: 14. The CDR3 sequence is CASSYSPGLAGLRDAQYF. CDR3 nucleotides: TGTGCCAGCAGTTACTCGCCGGGACTAGCGGGTTTGAGGGATGCGCAGTATTTT.

The sample holds many counts of this clonotype. This chain joins TRBV7-2 and TRBJ2-7; D remains unclear. Germline CDR1 reads SGHTA; CDR2 reads FQGNSA. With 6 bases removed from V and 2 bases from J, the gap between germline ends came to 8 bases. The CDR3 totals 12 residues. CDR3 protein: CASSLSPYEQYF. For the CDR3, the DNA is TGTGCCAGCAGTTTAAGCCCCTACGAGCAGTACTTC.

This clonotype was seen many times. A much larger clone is a single base away; this may be a read error. This rearrangement joins TRBV30 to TRBJ1-5; D is perhaps TRBD1 (6 bases). This CDR3 has 14 residues. Germline V CDR1 and CDR2: GTSNPN, SVGIG (reference sequence). V lost 0 bases, J lost 1 base, and 7 bases lay in between. In DNA form, the CDR3 reads TGTGCCTGGAGTGTAGGACAGAGCAATCAGCCCCAGCATTTT. It translates to CAWSVGQSNQPQHF.

This clonotype showed up many times. The rearrangement joins TRBV18 to TRBJ1-5; 7 nucleotides agree with TRBD1. CDR3 size: 15 residues. J lost 3 bases, V lost 3 bases, and 5 bases had no gene match. The germline CDR1 and CDR2 sequences are KGHSH and LQKENI. The chain's CDR3 is CASSPDGQVNQPQHF. The CDR3 bases are TGTGCCAGCTCACCTGACGGACAGGTCAATCAGCCCCAGCATTTT.

This clonotype has at least ten counts. The chain is built from TRBV12-3 or TRBV12-4 and TRBJ2-5, with D perhaps TRBD1 (6 bases). V lost 7 bases and J 4 bases, leaving 25 bases between the germline ends. This CDR3 has 17 residues. CDR3 sequence (DNA): TGTGCCAGCACCTGGGCTGGGGGCCGACGCTCCCCAGAGACCCAGTACTTC. It specifies CASTWAGGRRSPETQYF.

This clonotype showed up many times. This chain links TRBV6-1 with TRBJ1-2; the match to TRBD1 covers 9 bases. The trim removed 5 bases at V and 7 bases at J, leaving 14 bases unmatched. Germline V gene lookup returns CDR1 MNHNS and CDR2 SASEGT. The CDR3 covers 16 residues. CDR3 bases: TGTGCCAGCAGTACCGGTCCCGGGACAGGGACGGGTGGCTACACCTTC. This codes for CASSTGPGTGTGGYTF.

V gene TRBV7-8 combines with J gene TRBJ2-1; D remains ambiguous. The CDR3 is 13 amino acids. Trimming removed 1 base at V and 10 bases at J, with 11 bases between. The germline gives CDR1 SGHVS, CDR2 FQNEAQ. Here the CDR3 reads CASSLGASQEQFF. In DNA, the CDR3 is TGTGCCAGCAGCTTAGGGGCTAGTCAGGAGCAGTTCTTC.

At least ten counts were recorded for this clonotype. The chain carries TRBV2 and TRBJ2-3; D is undetermined. Per germline, CDR1 SNHLY and CDR2 FYNNEI. There are 14 residues in the CDR3. V was pared by 6 bases and J by 6 bases, with 16 bases between. The CDR3 coding sequence is TGTGCCAGCAGGGGCGATGACTTGGCGGATACGCAGTATTTT. The encoded protein is CASRGDDLADTQYF.

The chain combines TRBV6-1 with TRBJ2-2; D may be TRBD1 (6 bases). Trimming took 6 bases from V and 5 from J, leaving 13 bases between them. Germline CDR1 reads MNHNS; CDR2 reads SASEGT. The CDR3 sequence is 14 residues long. The CDR3 coding sequence is TGTGCCAGCAGCTCAAAAACAGGGACCGGGGAGCTGTTTTTT. Protein: CASSSKTGTGELFF.

Only a few counts were recorded for this clonotype. The chain links TRBV11-2 to TRBJ1-2, with 7 bases lining up with TRBD1. Per the germline V gene, CDR1 is SGHAT and CDR2 is FQNNGV. The CDR3 consists of 15 residues. V trimming: 0 bases; J trimming: 8 bases; junction bases outside the gene matches: 9. CDR3 sequence (DNA): TGTGCCAGCAGCTTAGATAGGGGGCGGTTGAGCGGCTACACCTTC. Translated, it gives CASSLDRGRLSGYTF.

The V gene is TRBV6-1, the J gene TRBJ2-1; 7 bases map to TRBD1. This CDR3 is built from 15 residues. Germline trimming cut 6 bases from V and 0 bases from J; bases unmatched to any gene: 5. Germline V gene data show CDR1 as MNHNS and CDR2 as SASEGT. The CDR3 DNA follows: TGTGCCAGCAGACTGGACAGGAGCTCCTACAATGAGCAGTTCTTC. This gives the protein CASRLDRSSYNEQFF.

This clonotype was counted between two and nine times. The chain links TRBV7-2 to TRBJ2-7; TRBD2 aligns across 12 bases. The V gene's germline CDR1 is SGHTA and CDR2 FQGNSA. The CDR3 contains 15 residues. V lost 5 bases and J lost 3; bases outside the gene matches: 5. The DNA of the CDR3 is TGTGCCAGCAGCCCTAGCGGGAGGGGGGTCTACGAGCAGTACTTC. Translated, it gives CASSPSGRGVYEQYF.

J is TRBJ2-7 and V is TRBV6-1; D is perhaps TRBD1 or TRBD2 (6 bases each). CDR1 and CDR2 from the germline V gene are MNHNS and SASEGT. Trimming removed 3 bases at V and 8 bases at J, with 17 bases between. CDR3 length equals 14 residues. CDR3 amino acids: CASSDGGPERKQYF. In DNA form, the CDR3 reads TGTGCCAGCAGTGATGGGGGGCCAGAGAGGAAGCAGTACTTC.

Ten or more counts support this clonotype. The chain carries TRBV20-1 and TRBJ2-3; TRBD2 agrees at 9 bases. Germline V gene data show CDR1 as DFQATT and CDR2 as SNEGSKA (reference sequence). The V and J ends lost 4 bases and 4 bases, in that order; junction bases with no gene match: 3. The CDR3 has 13 residues. CDR3 sequence reads: CSATSGNPDTQYF. As DNA, the CDR3 is TGCAGTGCTACTAGCGGGAACCCAGATACGCAGTATTTT.

This clonotype turned up a few times. The rearrangement joins TRBV4-1 to TRBJ1-1; D not certain. This CDR3 contains 14 residues. CDR1 and CDR2 (germline): MGHRA, YSYEKL. Trimming pared 1 base from V and 6 bases from J, leaving 12 bases between. CDR3 loop: CASSQVLPSPEAFF. CDR3 coding DNA: TGCGCCAGCAGCCAAGTTCTACCCAGCCCTGAAGCTTTCTTT.

At least ten counts were recorded for this clonotype. V gene TRBV3-1 combines with J gene TRBJ2-1; the D gene could be TRBD1 or TRBD2 (6 bases each). Germline loops: CDR1 LGHDT, CDR2 YNNKEL (reference sequence). This CDR3 region has 14 residues. V lost 0 bases to trimming and J lost 10 bases, with 13 bases between them. The CDR3 sequence: CASSQEGAGFEQFF. The CDR3, as DNA: TGTGCCAGCAGCCAAGAGGGGGCGGGGTTCGAGCAGTTCTTC.

This clonotype came up many times. The chain employs TRBV5-1 and TRBJ2-1, with 7 positions matching TRBD2. Germline assignment: CDR1 SGHRS and CDR2 YFSETQ. CDR3 length equals 16 residues. The V segment lost 0 bases and the J segment 6 bases; nucleotides outside the gene matches: 9. CDR3 loop: CASSLAVGGAPNEQFF. Written as DNA, the CDR3 is TGCGCCAGCAGCTTGGCTGTGGGAGGGGCCCCCAATGAGCAGTTCTTC.

This clonotype showed up many times. The V call is TRBV28, the J call TRBJ2-7, with 9 bases lining up with TRBD2. The V and J ends lost 7 bases and 3 bases, in that order; junction bases with no gene match: 7. This CDR3 has 14 amino acids. Germline-derived CDR1 and CDR2 are MDHEN and SYDVKM. DNA of the CDR3: TGTGCCAGCACCCCCGGGACTAGCAACTACGAGCAGTACTTC. Its translation: CASTPGTSNYEQYF.